This T cell receptor beta chain was sequenced for a study of cytomegalovirus exposure and HLA in healthy donors. General study findings and limits: Presence/absence results assume similar sequencing depth per donor, which may not hold. For TCR beta chains, V- and J-gene trimming was later linked to a missense DCLRE1C variant. High specificity and sensitivity for cytomegalovirus status were reported for the classifier.

This clone was picked up a small number of times. What it binds is not known. Vbeta (60) and Jbeta (13) primers were used in the PCR. Authors' analysis steps: In a later analysis, of around 85 million unique beta chains, approximately 10 million appeared in at least two donors. Generated by immunoSEQ multiplex PCR, the TCRdb table keeps only in-frame clones and is missing some. The V and J calls and the clone size are those of that table, but D and trimming were determined from the DNA. The sample lists 95,000 to 120,000 clones; approximately 80% were seen once. Trimming removed 8 bases from V and 4 bases from J, with 12 bases in between. This CDR3 contains 12 residues. CDR1 MNHEY and CDR2 SMNVEV come from the germline V gene (reference sequence).

The V and J genes are TRBV27 and TRBJ2-7, with D possibly TRBD1 on 5 matching bases. The sequenced sample consisted of PBMCs. The receptor was derived from a woman in her 30s in good health and CMV-seropositive. CDR3 sequence (DNA): TGTGCCAGCTCCAGGGCCGGTTACGAGCAGTACTTC. Protein sequence: CASSRAGYEQYF.